This record looks at one T cell receptor beta chain sequence and its context. At least ten counts were recorded for this clonotype. There is no known antigen for this receptor. There are no base qualities to consult, and no much larger clone falls within one base. The data belong to a study of CD8 T cells in ankylosing spondylitis (dated by TCRdb to 2016 to 2017). General notes on the study: To find TCR variants linked to disease, the study profiled T cell receptor beta repertoires in ankylosing spondylitis patients and healthy donors. The full study cohort comprised 25 ankylosing spondylitis patients and 85 to 120 healthy donors. Peripheral blood was sampled, and synovial fluid was additionally collected from ankylosing spondylitis patients. Results and caveats for the whole study, not just this receptor: Some TCR beta motif variants had previously been reported in synovial fluid and blood of reactive arthritis patients, which suggested common disease-initiation mechanisms. The disease-linked clones had a CD8+ phenotype and were found at relatively low frequencies in peripheral blood. A TCR beta motif of several highly homologous amino acid variants appeared characteristic of blood from ankylosing spondylitis patients. The disease-linked clones were reported to be significantly enriched in matched synovial fluid samples from ankylosing spondylitis patients.

V is trimmed back by 0 bases and J by 3 bases, and the junction contains 5 bases that no gene match accounts for. From its cysteine to its phenylalanine, the CDR3 spans 16 amino acids. Kept here is only the CDR3 DNA, which spans 48 bases and is read in frame from base 1. According to the germline V gene, CDR1 reads SQVTM and CDR2 reads ANQGSEA. Sequencer: Illumina HiSeq 2500. Quantitative 5'-RACE with molecular barcodes was used to prepare TCR beta libraries. On the study's bioinformatics: A new computational method based on a probabilistic model of VDJ rearrangement was used to identify disease-linked TCR variants. Using fastp trimming at Q25 and MiXCR clonotype assembly, TCRdb reanalyzed the public sequencing data and kept in-frame beta chains. Under each unique CDR3 protein, matching rows form one entry showing the most common genes and DNA. The V and J calls shown here were made by TCRdb, not taken from the authors' results. Across this sample there are more than 300,000 distinct CDR3 sequences, with roughly 8% seen only once. The ten largest clones capture roughly 15% of the sample.

The sequence is built from TRBV29-1 and TRBJ2-1; TRBD2 lines up with 10 middle nucleotides. This receptor was obtained from a male donor with ankylosing spondylitis. Sequencing used blood, either unsorted or a sorted T cell fraction (not recorded which). The CDR3 reads as follows: CSVEDPASGSYNEQFF. The DNA reads as follows: TGCAGCGTTGAAGACCCTGCTAGCGGGAGCTACAATGAGCAGTTCTTC.